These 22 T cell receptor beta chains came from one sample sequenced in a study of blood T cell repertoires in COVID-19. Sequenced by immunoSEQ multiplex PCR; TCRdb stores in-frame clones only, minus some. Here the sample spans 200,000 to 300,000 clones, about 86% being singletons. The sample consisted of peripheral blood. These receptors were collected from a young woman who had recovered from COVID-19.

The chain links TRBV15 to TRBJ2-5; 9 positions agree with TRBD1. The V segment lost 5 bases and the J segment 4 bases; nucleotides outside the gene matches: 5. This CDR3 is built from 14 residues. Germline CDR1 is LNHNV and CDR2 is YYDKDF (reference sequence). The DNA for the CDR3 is TGTGCCACCAGCGCCGACAGGGGGGGAGAGACCCAGTACTTC. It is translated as CATSADRGGETQYF.

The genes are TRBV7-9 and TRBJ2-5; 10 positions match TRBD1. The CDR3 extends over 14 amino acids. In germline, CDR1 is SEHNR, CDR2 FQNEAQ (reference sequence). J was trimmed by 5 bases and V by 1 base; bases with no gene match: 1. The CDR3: CASSLGTGGETQYF. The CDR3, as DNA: TGTGCCAGCAGCTTAGGGACAGGGGGTGAGACCCAGTACTTC.

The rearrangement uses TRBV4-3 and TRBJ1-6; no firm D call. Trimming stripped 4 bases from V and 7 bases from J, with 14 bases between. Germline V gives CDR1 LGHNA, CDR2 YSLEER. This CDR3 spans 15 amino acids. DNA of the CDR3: TGCGCCAGCAGCCGTCACCTTGAGAGCAATTCACCCCTCCACTTT. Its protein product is CASSRHLESNSPLHF.

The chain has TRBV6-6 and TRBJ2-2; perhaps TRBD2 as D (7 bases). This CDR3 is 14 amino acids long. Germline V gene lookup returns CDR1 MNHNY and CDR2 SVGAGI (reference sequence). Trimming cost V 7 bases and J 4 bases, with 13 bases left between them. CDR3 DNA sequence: TGTGCCAGCATCCAAGGGGGGGCCACCGGGGAGCTGTTTTTT. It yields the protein CASIQGGATGELFF.

CDR3 DNA: TGTGCCAGCAGTGTCTCCCCCCCCGGTGCGGGTGGCTACACCTTC. This encodes CASSVSPPGAGGYTF. The chain recombines TRBV2 with TRBJ1-2; D is unresolved. This CDR3 is 15 amino acids long. The ends were cut back, 4 bases at V and 7 bases at J, with 19 bases in the middle. Per the germline V gene, CDR1 is SNHLY and CDR2 is FYNNEI.

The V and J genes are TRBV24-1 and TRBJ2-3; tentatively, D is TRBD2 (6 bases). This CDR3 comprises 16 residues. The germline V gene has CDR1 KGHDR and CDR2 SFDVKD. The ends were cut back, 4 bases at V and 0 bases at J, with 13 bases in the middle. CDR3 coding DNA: TGTGCCACCAGTGACCGCGGGACCGGTAGCACAGATACGCAGTATTTT. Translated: CATSDRGTGSTDTQYF.

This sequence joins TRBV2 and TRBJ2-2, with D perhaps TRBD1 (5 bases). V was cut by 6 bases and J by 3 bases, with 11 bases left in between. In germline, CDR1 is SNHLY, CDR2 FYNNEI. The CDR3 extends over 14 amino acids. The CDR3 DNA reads TGTGCCAGCAGGGAAACAGGATACACCGGGGAGCTGTTTTTT. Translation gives CASRETGYTGELFF.

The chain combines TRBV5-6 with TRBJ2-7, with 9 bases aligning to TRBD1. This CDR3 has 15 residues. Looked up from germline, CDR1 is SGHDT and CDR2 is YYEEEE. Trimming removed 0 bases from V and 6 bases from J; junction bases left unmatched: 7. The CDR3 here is CASSLGGQGDLEQYF. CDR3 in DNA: TGTGCCAGCAGCTTGGGGGGACAGGGTGACCTCGAGCAGTACTTC.

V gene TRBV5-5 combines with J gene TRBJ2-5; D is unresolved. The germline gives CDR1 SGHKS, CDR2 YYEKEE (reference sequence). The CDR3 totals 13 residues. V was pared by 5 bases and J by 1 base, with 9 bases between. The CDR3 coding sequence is TGTGCCAGCAGAACAGCAATCCAAGAGACCCAGTACTTC. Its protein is CASRTAIQETQYF. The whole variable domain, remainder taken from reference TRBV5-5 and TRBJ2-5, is DAGVTQSPTHLIKTRGQQVTLRCSPISGHKSVSWYQQVLGQGPQFIFQYYEKEERGRGNFPDRFSARQFPNYSSELNVNALLLGDSALYLCASRTAIQETQYFGPGTRLLVL.

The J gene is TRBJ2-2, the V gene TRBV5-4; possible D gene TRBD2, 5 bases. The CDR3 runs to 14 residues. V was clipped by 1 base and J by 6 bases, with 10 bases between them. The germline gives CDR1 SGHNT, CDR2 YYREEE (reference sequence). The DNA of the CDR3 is TGTGCCAGCAGCTTGCCTGGGAGCCCCGGGGAGCTGTTTTTT. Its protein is CASSLPGSPGELFF.

The CDR3 reads CASTSTGWETQYF. The CDR3, as DNA: TGTGCCAGCACCTCGACAGGGTGGGAGACCCAGTACTTC. The chain uses TRBV12-3 or TRBV12-4 and TRBJ2-5, with 7 bases aligning to TRBD1. J lost 5 bases, V lost 7 bases, and 7 bases had no gene match. CDR3 length: 13 residues.

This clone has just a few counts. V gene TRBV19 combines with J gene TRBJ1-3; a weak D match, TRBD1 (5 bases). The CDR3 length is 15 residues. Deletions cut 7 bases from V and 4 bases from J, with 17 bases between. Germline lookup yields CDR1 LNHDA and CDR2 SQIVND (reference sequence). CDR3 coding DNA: TGTGCCAGTAACAACCAAGGGGCGGCGGGAAACACCATATATTTT. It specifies CASNNQGAAGNTIYF.

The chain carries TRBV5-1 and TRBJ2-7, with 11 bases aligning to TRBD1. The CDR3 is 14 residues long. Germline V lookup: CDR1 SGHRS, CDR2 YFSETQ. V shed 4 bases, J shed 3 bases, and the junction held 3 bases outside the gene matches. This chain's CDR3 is CASSRTGGNYEQYF. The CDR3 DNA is TGCGCCAGCAGCAGGACAGGGGGCAACTACGAGCAGTACTTC.

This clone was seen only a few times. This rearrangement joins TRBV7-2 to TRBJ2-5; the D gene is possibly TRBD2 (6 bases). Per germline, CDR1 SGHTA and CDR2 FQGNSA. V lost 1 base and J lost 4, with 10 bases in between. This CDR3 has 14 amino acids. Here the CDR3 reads CASSLDGGSETQYF. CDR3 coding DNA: TGTGCCAGCAGCTTAGACGGGGGTTCAGAGACCCAGTACTTC.

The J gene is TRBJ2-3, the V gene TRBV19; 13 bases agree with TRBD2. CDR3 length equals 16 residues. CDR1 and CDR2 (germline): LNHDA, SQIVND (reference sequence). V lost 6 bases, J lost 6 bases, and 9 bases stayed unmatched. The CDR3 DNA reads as TGTGCCAGTAGCTTGAGGACTAGCGGGGGCTCGGATACGCAGTATTTT. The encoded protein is CASSLRTSGGSDTQYF.

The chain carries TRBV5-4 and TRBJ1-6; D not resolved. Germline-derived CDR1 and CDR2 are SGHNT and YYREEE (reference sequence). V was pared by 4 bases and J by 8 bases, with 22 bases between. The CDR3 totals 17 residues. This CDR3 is CASSLSPAAGGYSPLHF. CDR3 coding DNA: TGTGCCAGCAGCCTCTCACCAGCGGCCGGTGGATATTCACCCCTCCACTTT.

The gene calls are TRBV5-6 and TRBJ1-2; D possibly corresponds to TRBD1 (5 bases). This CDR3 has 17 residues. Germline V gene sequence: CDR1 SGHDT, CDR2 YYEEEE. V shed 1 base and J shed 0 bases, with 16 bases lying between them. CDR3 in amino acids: CASSLNRGWRSNYGYTF. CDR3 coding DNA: TGTGCCAGCAGCTTGAATAGGGGTTGGCGGTCTAACTATGGCTACACCTTC.

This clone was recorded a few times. CDR3: CASSSGVGQSYEQYF. In nucleotides, the CDR3 is TGTGCCAGCAGCTCTGGGGTGGGACAGTCCTACGAGCAGTACTTC. V gene TRBV7-9 combines with J gene TRBJ2-7, with 7 bases matching TRBD1. The V gene's germline CDR1 is SEHNR and CDR2 FQNEAQ (reference sequence). The CDR3 has 15 amino acids. Unmatched junction bases numbered 7, after V lost 4 bases and J lost 1 base.

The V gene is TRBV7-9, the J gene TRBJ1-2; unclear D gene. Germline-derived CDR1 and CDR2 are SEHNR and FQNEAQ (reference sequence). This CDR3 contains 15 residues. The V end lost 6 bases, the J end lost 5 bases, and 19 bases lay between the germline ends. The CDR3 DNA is TGTGCCAGCAGGTCTCAGGTAGAGGGATTTTATGGCTACACCTTC. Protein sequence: CASRSQVEGFYGYTF.

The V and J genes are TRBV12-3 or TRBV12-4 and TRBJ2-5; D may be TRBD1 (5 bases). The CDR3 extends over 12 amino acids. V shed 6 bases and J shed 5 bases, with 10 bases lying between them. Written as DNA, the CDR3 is TGTGCCAGCAGCAGGGATATGGAGACCCAGTACTTC. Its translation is CASSRDMETQYF.

CDR3 DNA: TGTGCCAGCAGCCCTCGACAGGGCTTAACCGGGGAGCTGTTTTTT. Amino acids: CASSPRQGLTGELFF. The chain carries TRBV11-3 and TRBJ2-2, with 7 bases that match TRBD1. V lost 5 bases, J lost 5 bases, and 8 bases stayed unmatched. The V gene's germline CDR1 is SGHNT and CDR2 YENEEA. The length of the CDR3 is 15 residues.

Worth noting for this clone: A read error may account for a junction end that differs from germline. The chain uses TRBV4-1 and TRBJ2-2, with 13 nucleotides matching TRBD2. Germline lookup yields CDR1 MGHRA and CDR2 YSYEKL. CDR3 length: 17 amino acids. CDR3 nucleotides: TGCGCCAGCAACCAACTAGCGGGGGGGCTGAGCACCGGGGAGCTGTTTTTT. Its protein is CASNQLAGGLSTGELFF.